This TCR beta chain was obtained from a study of OX40 agonist ivuxolimab in advanced cancers. Study overall: Partial responses were achieved by three patients, one with hepatocellular carcinoma and two with cutaneous melanoma. General observations from the study: Among the nonresponders, some also had low normalized T-cell clonal expansion.

Sequenced by immunoSEQ multiplex PCR; TCRdb stores in-frame clones only, minus some. The data show fewer than 85,000 clones, 80% seen once. This clone was picked up one time. Its antigen is not identified. The V gene's germline CDR1 is SGHKS and CDR2 YYEKEE (reference sequence). V shed 0 bases, J shed 3 bases, and the junction held 3 bases outside the gene matches. CDR3 length: 17 amino acids. This TCR was sampled from an adult with an advanced solid tumor such as melanoma, head and neck, liver or kidney cancer. This specimen consisted of CD4+ or CD8+ T cells sorted from blood, obtained in a trial of the OX40 agonist ivuxolimab. The chain links TRBV5-5 to TRBJ2-1; TRBD2 matches 13 bases. CDR3 amino acids: CASSLAGTSGIYNEQFF. CDR3 sequence (DNA): TGTGCCAGCAGCTTGGCCGGGACTAGCGGGATCTACAATGAGCAGTTCTTC.